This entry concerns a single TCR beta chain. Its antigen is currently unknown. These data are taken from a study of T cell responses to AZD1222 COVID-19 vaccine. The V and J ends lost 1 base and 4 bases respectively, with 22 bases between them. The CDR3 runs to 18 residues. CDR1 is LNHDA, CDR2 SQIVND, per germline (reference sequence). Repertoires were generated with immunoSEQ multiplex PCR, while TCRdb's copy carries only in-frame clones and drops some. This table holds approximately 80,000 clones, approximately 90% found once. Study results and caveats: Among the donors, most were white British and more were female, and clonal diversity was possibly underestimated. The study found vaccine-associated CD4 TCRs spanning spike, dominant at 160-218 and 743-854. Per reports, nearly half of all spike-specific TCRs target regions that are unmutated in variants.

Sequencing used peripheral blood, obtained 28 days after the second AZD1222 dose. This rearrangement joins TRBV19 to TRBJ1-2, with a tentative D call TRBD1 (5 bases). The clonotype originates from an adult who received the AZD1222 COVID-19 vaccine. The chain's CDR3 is CASSIGLFDGRDLYGYTF. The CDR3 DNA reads TGTGCCAGTAGTATAGGGCTCTTCGATGGCAGGGATCTCTATGGCTACACCTTC.